Listed below are T cell receptor beta chains from one sample, sequenced in a study of molecular identifiers for immune sequencing clone quantification. MiXCR, run by TCRdb on the PCR reads, gives a single entry per CDR3 protein. The sample includes 35,000 to 40,000 distinct CDR3 sequences, about 19% of them seen just once. Sequences were obtained from naive CD8+ T cells from blood, with Jurkat cell RNA spiked in. The receptors here all came from a human donor in good health. Some libraries in this study had Jurkat cell RNA spiked in. The CDR3 runs from the conserved cysteine through the conserved F or W. A D gene is named only where the DNA matches it firmly. Clone size is not always given. Where it is, it says once, few, many or a class for expanded clones.

>-|many|TRBV16|TRBJ2-4
TGTGCCAGCAGCCAAACACCCGGGACGATTGTGGCCAAAAACATTCAGTACTTC
CASSQTPGTIVAKNIQYF
>-|many|TRBV2|TRBJ2-7
TGTGCCAGCAGCCCCTCGGACATAAGCTATTACGAGCAGTACTTC
CASSPSDISYYEQYF
>TRBD2|few|TRBV27|TRBJ2-7
TGTGCCAGCAGTTTTGATGCTAGCGGGATCTACGAGCAGTACTTC
CASSFDASGIYEQYF
>-|-|TRBV29-1|TRBJ2-1
TGCAGTCATCCTATTCCCGGGGGCAATGAGCAGTTCTTC
CSHPIPGGNEQFF
>-|many|TRBV2|TRBJ2-7
TGTGCCAGCAGCCAGGGACACCGCCACGAGCAGTACTTC
CASSQGHRHEQYF
>-|many|TRBV7-9|TRBJ2-7
TGTGCCAGCAGCTTACTTGGGGCTGGCTACGAGCAGTACTTC
CASSLLGAGYEQYF
>-|many|TRBV12-3/TRBV12-4|TRBJ2-2
TGTGCCAGCTTAGGTGGAGCCGGGGAGCTGTTTTTT
CASLGGAGELFF
>-|many|TRBV11-2|TRBJ1-5
TGTGCCAGCAGCTTAGACGGGTCTAGGATTCCCCAGCATTTT
CASSLDGSRIPQHF
>-|many|TRBV5-1|TRBJ2-7
TGCGCCAGCAGCCTCCAGGGTTACGAGCAGTACTTC
CASSLQGYEQYF
>TRBD2|many|TRBV9|TRBJ2-7
TGTGCCAGCAGCTCCGAAAGCGGGATCTACGAGCAGTACTTC
CASSSESGIYEQYF
>-|many|TRBV14|TRBJ2-7
TGTGCCAGCAGCCCCACGAGCTCCTACGAGCAGTACTTC
CASSPTSSYEQYF
>-|few|TRBV7-9|TRBJ1-5
TGTGCCAGCAGCCAGGGACCTGAGGTTCAGCCCCAGCATTTT
CASSQGPEVQPQHF
>-|many|TRBV5-4|TRBJ2-3
TGTGCCAGCAGCTTTTATGTAAGCACAGATACGCAGTATTTT
CASSFYVSTDTQYF
>-|-|TRBV29-1|TRBJ2-3
TGCAGCGTTGTAGGGGGACCCCTTTATGGTACGCAGTATTTT
CSVVGGPLYGTQYF
>-|many|TRBV3-1|TRBJ2-5
TGTGCCAGCAGACCTGTTGACCAAGAGACCCAGTACTTC
CASRPVDQETQYF
>-|-|TRBV9|TRBJ2-1
TGTGCCAGCAGCCTTCATCGGTCCGGGGGCGGAAACAATGAGCAGTTCTTC
CASSLHRSGGGNNEQFF
>TRBD2|few|TRBV29-1|TRBJ2-2
TGCAGCGTTGAAGATATGGAGGCTAGCGGGGGCCCCACCGGGGAGCTGTTTTTT
CSVEDMEASGGPTGELFF
>-|medium-sized|TRBV7-2|TRBJ2-1
TGTGCCAGCAGCTTAGTAGGGGTCGTGGGCAGCTACAATGAGCAGTTCTTC
CASSLVGVVGSYNEQFF
>-|many|TRBV7-8|TRBJ1-1
TGTGCCAGCAGCTTGGGCCTAGGGCTTTCGGACACTGAAGCTTTCTTT
CASSLGLGLSDTEAFF
>-|many|TRBV7-9|TRBJ1-1
TGTGCCAGCAGCTTAGTTCCAGGCAGCCTTAAACACACTGAAGCTTTCTTT
CASSLVPGSLKHTEAFF
>-|many|TRBV23-1|TRBJ2-1
TGCGCCAGTTTTTTGACGGGCCTCGGTGAGCAGTTCTTC
CASFLTGLGEQFF
>TRBD2|many|TRBV12-3/TRBV12-4|TRBJ2-1
TGTGCCAGCAGGCCGTCGCGGGGGAGCTCCTACAATGAGCAGTTCTTC
CASRPSRGSSYNEQFF
>TRBD1|many|TRBV12-3/TRBV12-4|TRBJ1-1
TGTGCCAGCAGTTTCGACAGGGGGATGAACACTGAAGCTTTCTTT
CASSFDRGMNTEAFF
>TRBD2|-|TRBV29-1|TRBJ2-1
TGCAGCGTTGAAGATTGGCTAGCGGGAGACCTCTACAATGAGCAGTTCTTC
CSVEDWLAGDLYNEQFF
>TRBD1|many|TRBV20-1|TRBJ2-5
TGCAGTGCGCTACCGCCACAGGGGTTAGAGACCCAGTACTTC
CSALPPQGLETQYF